Following are 8 T cell receptor beta chains from one sample sequenced in a study of PD-L1 blockade in urothelial cancer. Regarding time point: pretreatment peripheral blood. Only in-frame clones appear in the TCRdb table, and some are missing; sequencing was by immunoSEQ multiplex PCR. The table lists more than 55,000 clones, about four fifths of them singletons. Sequencing used PBMCs, obtained around atezolizumab (anti-PD-L1) treatment. The receptors shown here come from a man in his 70s with urothelial cancer.

The rearrangement links TRBV7-3 to TRBJ1-1; 7 bases line up with TRBD1. CDR1 and CDR2 (germline): SGHTA, FQGTGA. CDR3 length: 13 amino acids. V dropped 4 bases and J dropped 5; count of bases not matched to a gene: 4. CDR3: CASSSTRGTEAFF. For the CDR3, the DNA is TGTGCCAGCAGCTCTACCAGGGGGACTGAAGCTTTCTTT. The full variable domain, rest sourced from reference TRBV7-3 and TRBJ1-1, is GAGVSQTPSNKVTEKGKYVELRCDPISGHTALYWYRQSLGQGPEFLIYFQGTGAADDSGLPNDRFFAVRPEGSVSTLKIQRTERGDSAVYLCASSSTRGTEAFFGQGTRLTVV.

This chain joins TRBV4-2 and TRBJ2-1; 9 bases agree with TRBD2. With 0 bases clipped from V and 2 bases from J, the junction kept 5 bases outside the gene matches. This CDR3 has 17 residues. From germline, CDR1 is LGHNA and CDR2 YNFKEQ. Written as DNA, the CDR3 is TGTGCCAGCAGCCAAGAGGGAGTAGCGGGGGCCTACAATGAGCAGTTCTTC. It is translated as CASSQEGVAGAYNEQFF.

The chain employs TRBV7-9 and TRBJ1-2; D gene uncertain. Trimming removed 8 bases at V and 4 bases at J, with 14 bases between. In germline, CDR1 is SEHNR, CDR2 FQNEAQ (reference sequence). The CDR3 is made up of 13 amino acids. This chain's CDR3 is CASVPGGRYGYTF. In nucleotides, the CDR3 is TGTGCCAGCGTCCCAGGTGGGCGCTATGGCTACACCTTC.

The genes are TRBV29-1 and TRBJ2-2, with 9 bases matching TRBD1. Unmatched junction bases numbered 15, after V lost 6 bases and J lost 7 bases. The V gene's germline CDR1 is SQVTM and CDR2 ANQGSEA. The CDR3 is 16 amino acids. In nucleotides, the CDR3 is TGCAGCGTCTCCACTAGGGGGACAGGGTTCGGCGGGGAGCTGTTTTTT. Protein product: CSVSTRGTGFGGELFF.

The gene calls are TRBV7-2 and TRBJ2-7, with 8 bases aligning to TRBD2. The V segment lost 5 bases and the J segment 6 bases; nucleotides outside the gene matches: 12. The CDR3 covers 15 residues. The V gene's germline CDR1 is SGHTA and CDR2 FQGNSA. Written as DNA, the CDR3 is TGTGCCAGCAGCGACAGTAGCGGGATCTTGACCGAGCAGTACTTC. Residues: CASSDSSGILTEQYF.

This clone was seen at least ten times. The chain recombines TRBV4-1 with TRBJ1-2; tentative D call: TRBD1 (5 bases). Germline lookup yields CDR1 MGHRA and CDR2 YSYEKL. Trimming pared 1 base from V and 3 bases from J, leaving 21 bases between. The CDR3 is 18 amino acids. Here the CDR3 reads CASSQVIRKKDKDYGYTF. DNA of the CDR3: TGCGCCAGCAGCCAAGTGATTAGGAAAAAGGACAAGGACTATGGCTACACCTTC.

This chain uses TRBV29-1 with TRBJ2-3; D gene uncertain. CDR1 is SQVTM and CDR2 is ANQGSEA in the germline V gene. V was clipped by 0 bases and J by 1 base, with 8 bases between them. This CDR3 has 14 residues. Here the CDR3 reads CSVEDRGRTDTQYF. CDR3 nucleotide sequence: TGCAGCGTTGAAGATCGTGGCCGCACAGATACGCAGTATTTT.

The chain uses TRBV30 and TRBJ2-2; the D gene is possibly TRBD1 (6 bases). Trimming pared 0 bases from V and 5 bases from J, leaving 7 bases between. CDR1 GTSNPN and CDR2 SVGIG come from the germline V gene (reference sequence). The CDR3 has 13 residues. The chain's CDR3 is CAWSVQGTGELFF. CDR3 nucleotide sequence: TGTGCCTGGAGTGTACAGGGAACCGGGGAGCTGTTTTTT.